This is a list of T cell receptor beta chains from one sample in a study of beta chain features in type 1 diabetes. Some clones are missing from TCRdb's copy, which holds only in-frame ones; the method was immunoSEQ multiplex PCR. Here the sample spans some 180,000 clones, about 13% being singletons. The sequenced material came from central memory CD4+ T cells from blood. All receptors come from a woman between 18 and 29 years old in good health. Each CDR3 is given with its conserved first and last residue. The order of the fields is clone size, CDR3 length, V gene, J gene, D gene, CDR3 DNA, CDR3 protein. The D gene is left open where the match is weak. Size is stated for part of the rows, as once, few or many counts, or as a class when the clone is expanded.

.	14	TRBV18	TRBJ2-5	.	TGTGCCAGCTCACCTCCCTCGGGTCAAGAGACCCAGTACTTC	CASSPPSGQETQYF
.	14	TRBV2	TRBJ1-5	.	TGTGCCAGCACCCTTCTGGAGGGCAATCAGCCCCAGCATTTT	CASTLLEGNQPQHF
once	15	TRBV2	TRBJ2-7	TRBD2	TGTGCCGGCAGTGTGGAGCGGGGGCGCTCCTACGAGCAGTACTTC	CAGSVERGRSYEQYF
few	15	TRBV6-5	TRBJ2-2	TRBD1	TGTGCCAGCAGTCGCCAGGGGGCGAACACCGGGGAGCTGTTTTTT	CASSRQGANTGELFF
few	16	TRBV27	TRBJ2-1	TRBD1	TGTGCCAGCAGTCTCAACCGGGACAGGGGGAGGAATGAGCAGTTCTTC	CASSLNRDRGRNEQFF
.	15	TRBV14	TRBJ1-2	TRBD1	TGTGCCAGCAGCCACCACAGGGGGGGGAACTATGGCTACACCTTC	CASSHHRGGNYGYTF
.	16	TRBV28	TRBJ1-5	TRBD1	TGTGCCAGCAGTCTTGCCTCCGGGACAGGAGATCAGCCCCAGCATTTT	CASSLASGTGDQPQHF
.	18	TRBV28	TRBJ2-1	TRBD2	TGTGCCAGCAGTTTTGGGAGGGAAGCCCGGGGATCCTACAATGAGCAGTTCTTC	CASSFGREARGSYNEQFF
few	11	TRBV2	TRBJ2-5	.	TGTGCCAGAGCGACCCTAGAGACCCAGTACTTC	CARATLETQYF
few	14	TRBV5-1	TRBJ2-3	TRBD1	TGCGCCAGCAGCCCAGGGGGCGGCACAGATACGCAGTATTTT	CASSPGGGTDTQYF
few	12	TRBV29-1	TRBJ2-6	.	TGCAGCGCCAACTCTGGGGCCAACGTCCTGACTTTC	CSANSGANVLTF
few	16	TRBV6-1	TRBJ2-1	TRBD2	TGTGCCAGCAGTGAAGCGCAGTGGGAGGGCCTGAATGAGCAGTTCTTC	CASSEAQWEGLNEQFF
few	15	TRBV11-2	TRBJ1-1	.	TGTGCCAGCAGCCCCCCGGGAGGGGTCAACACTGAAGCTTTCTTT	CASSPPGGVNTEAFF
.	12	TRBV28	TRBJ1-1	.	TGTGCCAGCAGTTTCACTCAGGGGAGAGCTTTCTTT	CASSFTQGRAFF
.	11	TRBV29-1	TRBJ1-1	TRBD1	TGCAGCGGTGACAGGGGAGCTGAAGCTTTCTTT	CSGDRGAEAFF
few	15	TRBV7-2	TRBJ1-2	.	TGTGCCAGCAGCTTAAGCCAGGGGACAAACTATGGCTACACCTTC	CASSLSQGTNYGYTF
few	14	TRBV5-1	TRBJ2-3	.	TGCGCCAGCAGCGTCCTAGCGCCCGGGGATACGCAGTATTTT	CASSVLAPGDTQYF
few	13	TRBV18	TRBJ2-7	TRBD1	TGTGCCAGCTCACGGGACAGGGTGGGAGAGCAGTACTTC	CASSRDRVGEQYF
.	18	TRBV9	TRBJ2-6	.	TGTGCCAGCAGCGTAGCTTGGGGGGAAAGGTCTGGGGCCAACGTCCTGACTTTC	CASSVAWGERSGANVLTF
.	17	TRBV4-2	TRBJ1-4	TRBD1	TGTGCCAGCAGCCGGCCTGGGACAGGGGGTCCTAATGAAAAACTGTTTTTT	CASSRPGTGGPNEKLFF
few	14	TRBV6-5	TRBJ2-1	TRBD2	TGTGCCAGCAGCGGCGGGAGGGTGACAAATGAGCAGTTCTTC	CASSGGRVTNEQFF
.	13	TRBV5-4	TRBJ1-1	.	TGTGCCAGCAGCTTGACTACGAACACTGAAGCTTTCTTT	CASSLTTNTEAFF
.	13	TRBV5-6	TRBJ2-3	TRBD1	TGTGCCAGCAGTTGGACAGGGTGGGATACGCAGTATTTT	CASSWTGWDTQYF
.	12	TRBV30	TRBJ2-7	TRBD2	TGTGCCTGGAGAGAAGGACTAGCCCCGCAGTACTTC	CAWREGLAPQYF
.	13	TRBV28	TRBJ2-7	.	TGTGCCAGCAGTTTTGTGGCACCTTACGAGCAGTACTTC	CASSFVAPYEQYF
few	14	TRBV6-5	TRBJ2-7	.	TGTGCCAGCCGGGCCGGGACTCTTATCTACGAGCAGTACTTC	CASRAGTLIYEQYF
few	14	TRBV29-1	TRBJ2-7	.	TGCAGCGTTGGGGGGTCGGGAGTCGGGTCCGAGCAGTACTTC	CSVGGSGVGSEQYF
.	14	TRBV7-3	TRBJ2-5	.	TGTGCCAGCAGCTTAACTGGGACTCAAGAGACCCAGTACTTC	CASSLTGTQETQYF
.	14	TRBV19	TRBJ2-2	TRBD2	TGTGCCAGTAGTGTGGGACTAGCGGTCGGGGAGCTGTTTTTT	CASSVGLAVGELFF
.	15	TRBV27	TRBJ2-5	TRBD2	TGTGCCAGCAGTTTACGCCTAGCGGGCTTGACGTCCCAGTACTTC	CASSLRLAGLTSQYF